The 15 T cell receptor beta chains below all came from one sample that was sequenced in a study of monozygotic twins with inflammatory bowel disease. Reanalyzing the 5' RACE reads, TCRdb keeps one entry per CDR3 protein, without DNA. In total, the table holds some 210,000 distinct CDR3 sequences. Sequenced material: blood. Receptor source: a human donor with ulcerative colitis or Crohn's disease, or a healthy co-twin of an affected twin (not recorded which).

The V call is TRBV20-1, the J call TRBJ1-1. Germline CDR1 reads DFQATT; CDR2 reads SNEGSKA (reference sequence). The CDR3 covers 13 residues. CDR3 protein: CSARSPSNTEAFF.

The rearrangement joins TRBV11-2 to TRBJ2-2; the D call of TRBD1 rests on TCRdb alone, since no DNA is present to check it. This CDR3 spans 14 amino acids. CDR1 and CDR2 from the germline V gene are SGHAT and FQNNGV. The CDR3 region is CASTRGGLTGELFF.

J is TRBJ1-1 and V is TRBV10-2. Germline assignment: CDR1 WSHSY and CDR2 SAAADI. CDR3 size: 16 residues. The chain's CDR3 is CASSEFEGRTNTEAFF.

The chain couples TRBV20-1 to TRBJ2-7; with no DNA, the TCRdb D assignment of TRBD1 cannot be verified. The CDR3 is 13 amino acids. CDR1 DFQATT and CDR2 SNEGSKA come from the germline V gene (reference sequence). The CDR3 region is CSARTGLSYEQYF.

The chain carries TRBV25-1 and TRBJ2-3; TCRdb names TRBD2, which stays unverified in the absence of DNA. The germline gives CDR1 MGHDK, CDR2 SYGVNS. This CDR3 region has 16 residues. CDR3 region: CASSDHTSGGTDTQYF.

The J gene is TRBJ2-5, the V gene TRBV6-6; TCRdb's D call, TRBD2, is unchecked because there is no DNA. The CDR3 covers 13 residues. The germline CDR1 and CDR2 sequences are MNHNY and SVGAGI (reference sequence). The CDR3: CASGGRGGETQYF.

The genes are TRBV11-2 and TRBJ2-7. In germline, CDR1 is SGHAT, CDR2 FQNNGV. There are 13 residues in the CDR3. This CDR3 reads CASSLDRGNEQYF.

The rearrangement uses TRBV2 and TRBJ1-1; absent DNA, TCRdb's TRBD1 call cannot be checked. Germline V gene data show CDR1 as SNHLY and CDR2 as FYNNEI. The length of the CDR3 is 12 residues. The CDR3 spells CASIRDRGEAFF. The full variable domain, completed using reference TRBV2 and TRBJ1-1, is EPEVTQTPSHQVTQMGQEVILRCVPISNHLYFYWYRQILGQKVEFLVSFYNNEISEKSEIFDDQFSVERPDGSNFTLKIRSTKLEDSAMYFCASIRDRGEAFFGQGTRLTVV.

The chain has TRBV29-1 and TRBJ1-1; the D call from TCRdb, TRBD1, cannot be confirmed without DNA. Germline V lookup: CDR1 SQVTM, CDR2 ANQGSEA. This CDR3 is built from 15 residues. The CDR3 sequence: CSVATNPGEQTEAFF.

The CDR3 sequence: CASSFGDLWTEAFF. The chain recombines TRBV5-1 with TRBJ1-1; lacking DNA, the TRBD1 call made by TCRdb goes unchecked. The CDR3 totals 14 residues. Germline CDR1 SGHRS, CDR2 YFSETQ.

The rearrangement links TRBV5-6 to TRBJ1-1; TCRdb indicates TRBD1, and absent DNA this call remains unverified. Germline values: CDR1 SGHDT, CDR2 YYEEEE. The CDR3 length is 16 residues. The chain's CDR3 is CASSFPRGHRNTEAFF.

The V call is TRBV12-3 or TRBV12-4, the J call TRBJ1-2. The CDR3 covers 18 residues. The CDR3 sequence is CASSSRQLTTPGLNGYTF.

The chain is built from TRBV20-1 and TRBJ2-3; TCRdb picks TRBD2, but there is no DNA to check that call. CDR3 size: 11 residues. CDR1 is DFQATT, CDR2 SNEGSKA, per germline (reference sequence). The CDR3 sequence: CSATPGLTQYF.

The V gene is TRBV5-1, the J gene TRBJ2-7; absent DNA, TCRdb's TRBD2 call cannot be checked. Germline loops: CDR1 SGHRS, CDR2 YFSETQ. This CDR3 is 15 amino acids long. This CDR3 is CASSLVGLAGDEQYF.

The V and J genes are TRBV27 and TRBJ1-5; the D call from TCRdb, TRBD1, cannot be confirmed without DNA. Germline V lookup: CDR1 MNHEY, CDR2 SMNVEV (reference sequence). CDR3 length: 14 amino acids. This chain's CDR3 is CASSPSAGSLRQHF.